The clone carrying this T cell receptor beta chain was observed a handful of times. Its cognate antigen is unknown. Use of 60 Vbeta and 13 Jbeta primers characterized the PCR. The method was immunoSEQ multiplex PCR; TCRdb's version includes in-frame clones alone and lacks a portion of them. The sample lists around 190,000 clones, more than 70% occurring once. These data come from a study of cytomegalovirus exposure and HLA in healthy donors. Points from the study as a whole: Later analysis associated a missense DCLRE1C variant with TCR beta V- and J-gene trimming.

Germline lookup yields CDR1 SGHRS and CDR2 YFSETQ. The V and J ends lost 2 bases and 4 bases, in that order; junction bases with no gene match: 8. The CDR3 contains 15 residues. The rearrangement links TRBV5-1 to TRBJ1-1; 7 positions match TRBD1. Sample: PBMCs. The receptor was isolated from a woman in her thirties or forties in good health and CMV-seronegative. The CDR3: CASSFRQGMGTEAFF. The CDR3 DNA is TGCGCCAGCAGCTTCCGACAGGGCATGGGCACTGAAGCTTTCTTT.